Here is one T cell receptor (beta chain) with its context. The sample comes from a study of CD8 T cells in Susac syndrome. The authors carried out high-throughput sequencing of TCR beta. They applied it to CD8+ and CD4+ T cells obtained from blood. Random hexamers served to reverse transcribe about 0.5 to 1 ug RNA. Across 54 Vbeta and 13 Jbeta, immunoSEQ multiplex PCR amplified TCR beta CDR3. TCRdb re-analysed the immunoSEQ multiplex PCR reads in MiXCR, keeping a single row per CDR3 protein. The sample lists some 160,000 distinct CDR3 sequences; almost 96% were seen once. The receptor's source is a human donor with Susac syndrome. The sequenced sample consisted of CD4+ T cells from PBMCs.

DNA of the CDR3: TGTGCCAGTGGCCGGGACAGGGTCCGGAATGAGCAGTTCTTC. Its protein product is CASGRDRVRNEQFF. The chain combines TRBV14 with TRBJ2-1; 9 nucleotides match TRBD1. The junction had 10 bases not matched to a gene; V was cut back by 9 bases and J by 7 bases. The CDR3 sequence is 14 residues long. Germline V gives CDR1 SGHDN, CDR2 FVKESK.